The rows below give T cell receptor beta chains drawn from one sample of a study of T cells in severe cutaneous drug reactions. TCRdb reprocessed the multiplex PCR reads, with one entry per CDR3 protein and no DNA. The listing contains under 3,000 distinct CDR3 sequences. The sequenced sample consisted of cells from a skin blister. The receptors originated from a human donor with toxic epidermal necrolysis, a severe cutaneous drug reaction. CDR3s include the opening cysteine and the closing phenylalanine or tryptophan. Each record gives: clone size, V gene, J gene, CDR3 length, CDR3 protein. The size of a clone is reported for some rows only, either as once, few or many, or as a class for expanded clones.

clone size: NA; V gene: TRBV25-1; J gene: TRBJ2-3; CDR3 length: 14; CDR3 protein: CASSVGRSTDTQYF
clone size: NA; V gene: TRBV3-1; J gene: TRBJ2-5; CDR3 length: 16; CDR3 protein: CASSHLAGGGQETQYF
clone size: NA; V gene: TRBV7-2; J gene: TRBJ1-4; CDR3 length: 15; CDR3 protein: CASSRDRGREEKLFF
clone size: NA; V gene: TRBV7-8; J gene: TRBJ2-7; CDR3 length: 12; CDR3 protein: CASSLATTAQYF
clone size: large; V gene: TRBV19; J gene: TRBJ2-7; CDR3 length: 15; CDR3 protein: CASSPERGQKDEQYF
clone size: NA; V gene: TRBV30; J gene: TRBJ2-3; CDR3 length: 13; CDR3 protein: CAWSYGSTDTQYF
clone size: NA; V gene: TRBV6-1; J gene: TRBJ2-4; CDR3 length: 16; CDR3 protein: CASSVTAEVAKNIQYF
clone size: NA; V gene: TRBV6-1; J gene: TRBJ1-2; CDR3 length: 13; CDR3 protein: CASSEEGGYGYTF
clone size: NA; V gene: TRBV19; J gene: TRBJ2-1; CDR3 length: 11; CDR3 protein: CASSIRNEQFF
clone size: NA; V gene: TRBV3-1; J gene: TRBJ1-3; CDR3 length: 17; CDR3 protein: CASSARAGLSSGNTIYF
clone size: NA; V gene: TRBV7-2; J gene: TRBJ2-1; CDR3 length: 15; CDR3 protein: CASSLGLIPYNEQFF
clone size: medium-sized; V gene: TRBV30; J gene: TRBJ2-2; CDR3 length: 13; CDR3 protein: CAWSVGLTGELFF
clone size: NA; V gene: TRBV29-1; J gene: TRBJ2-7; CDR3 length: 13; CDR3 protein: CSERDRALYEQYF
clone size: medium-sized; V gene: TRBV27; J gene: TRBJ2-7; CDR3 length: 15; CDR3 protein: CASSSTTGIHYEQYF
clone size: NA; V gene: TRBV4-1; J gene: TRBJ2-7; CDR3 length: 14; CDR3 protein: CASSQEGGRYEQYF
clone size: NA; V gene: TRBV6-5; J gene: TRBJ1-2; CDR3 length: 17; CDR3 protein: CASSYSERALANYGYTF
clone size: NA; V gene: TRBV18; J gene: TRBJ1-6; CDR3 length: 14; CDR3 protein: CASSEVARGSPLHF
clone size: NA; V gene: TRBV4-2; J gene: TRBJ2-7; CDR3 length: 14; CDR3 protein: CASSPAGEGYEQYF
clone size: NA; V gene: TRBV3-1; J gene: TRBJ2-7; CDR3 length: 13; CDR3 protein: CASSSGPSTEQYF
clone size: medium-sized; V gene: TRBV27; J gene: TRBJ2-7; CDR3 length: 12; CDR3 protein: CASSGPTYEQYF
clone size: NA; V gene: TRBV29-1; J gene: TRBJ2-3; CDR3 length: 15; CDR3 protein: CSVDGHRSYTDTQYF
clone size: NA; V gene: TRBV20-1; J gene: TRBJ2-1; CDR3 length: 17; CDR3 protein: CSARDFGAELSYNEQFF
clone size: NA; V gene: TRBV28; J gene: TRBJ2-1; CDR3 length: 15; CDR3 protein: CASSSLGGSLQTQFF
clone size: NA; V gene: TRBV2; J gene: TRBJ1-4; CDR3 length: 13; CDR3 protein: CASSYDTAGKLFF
clone size: medium-sized; V gene: TRBV28; J gene: TRBJ2-3; CDR3 length: 19; CDR3 protein: CATPVLFVGQGEHTDTQYF
clone size: NA; V gene: TRBV2; J gene: TRBJ2-1; CDR3 length: 17; CDR3 protein: CASSPGSLAGSYNEQFF
clone size: NA; V gene: TRBV6-1; J gene: TRBJ1-5; CDR3 length: 17; CDR3 protein: CASSTAGNRVYNQPQHF
clone size: NA; V gene: TRBV7-3; J gene: TRBJ2-7; CDR3 length: 14; CDR3 protein: CASSLTGTVSEQYF
clone size: medium-sized; V gene: TRBV6-5; J gene: TRBJ1-6; CDR3 length: 13; CDR3 protein: CASSYRLSSTLHF
clone size: NA; V gene: TRBV6-2/TRBV6-3; J gene: TRBJ2-1; CDR3 length: 12; CDR3 protein: CASKIGLNEQFF
clone size: NA; V gene: TRBV11-2; J gene: TRBJ2-7; CDR3 length: 14; CDR3 protein: CASSLEYGTYEQYF
clone size: NA; V gene: TRBV7-9; J gene: TRBJ1-2; CDR3 length: 13; CDR3 protein: CASSQGGYYGYTF
clone size: NA; V gene: TRBV2; J gene: TRBJ2-7; CDR3 length: 14; CDR3 protein: CASSDSGRYYEQYF
clone size: NA; V gene: TRBV2; J gene: TRBJ2-7; CDR3 length: 15; CDR3 protein: CASSPGPTPPYEQYF
clone size: NA; V gene: TRBV28; J gene: TRBJ1-5; CDR3 length: 12; CDR3 protein: CASSQGLQPQHF
clone size: NA; V gene: TRBV30; J gene: TRBJ1-1; CDR3 length: 12; CDR3 protein: CAWGQPNTEAFF
clone size: medium-sized; V gene: TRBV13; J gene: TRBJ2-1; CDR3 length: 16; CDR3 protein: CASSLEGLAGGNEQFF
clone size: NA; V gene: TRBV5-6; J gene: TRBJ2-5; CDR3 length: 13; CDR3 protein: CASSFRDQETQYF
clone size: medium-sized; V gene: TRBV28; J gene: TRBJ2-1; CDR3 length: 14; CDR3 protein: CASLPPGVVDVQFF
clone size: NA; V gene: TRBV27; J gene: TRBJ2-1; CDR3 length: 15; CDR3 protein: CASSSGTGAYNEQFF
clone size: medium-sized; V gene: TRBV16; J gene: TRBJ1-2; CDR3 length: 15; CDR3 protein: CASSQAFDVYYGYTF
clone size: medium-sized; V gene: TRBV5-4; J gene: TRBJ2-2; CDR3 length: 15; CDR3 protein: CASSPTGDNTGELFF
clone size: NA; V gene: TRBV2; J gene: TRBJ2-5; CDR3 length: 13; CDR3 protein: CATTHKVRETQYF
clone size: NA; V gene: TRBV6-6; J gene: TRBJ2-7; CDR3 length: 16; CDR3 protein: CASSHGTSGPSYEQYF
clone size: NA; V gene: TRBV2; J gene: TRBJ2-7; CDR3 length: 13; CDR3 protein: CASQPGLRDEQYF
clone size: NA; V gene: TRBV18; J gene: TRBJ2-1; CDR3 length: 16; CDR3 protein: CASSPGQGAVDNEQFF
clone size: medium-sized; V gene: TRBV18; J gene: TRBJ2-3; CDR3 length: 16; CDR3 protein: CASSPRSGWSTDTQYF
clone size: NA; V gene: TRBV5-1; J gene: TRBJ1-4; CDR3 length: 16; CDR3 protein: CASSIVEGTAREKLFF
clone size: NA; V gene: TRBV2; J gene: TRBJ2-7; CDR3 length: 15; CDR3 protein: CASSKTGTASYEQYF